Listed here are 18 T cell receptor beta chains from one sample, sequenced in a study of cytomegalovirus exposure and HLA in healthy donors. Data came from immunoSEQ multiplex PCR; TCRdb stores just in-frame clones and leaves some out. Here the sample spans roughly 190,000 clones, approximately 86% being singletons. Sequencing input: PBMCs. The receptors stem from a man under 40 in good health and CMV-seropositive.

The chain has TRBV4-3 and TRBJ1-6, with 8 positions matching TRBD1. The CDR3 totals 16 residues. CDR1 is LGHNA, CDR2 YSLEER, per germline. Losses at the gene ends were 3 bases for V and 9 bases for J; bases not matched to a gene: 10. This chain's CDR3 is CASSQVPGTGPSPLHF. The CDR3 bases are TGCGCCAGCAGCCAGGTTCCCGGGACAGGTCCTTCACCCCTCCACTTT.

The V call is TRBV6-1, the J call TRBJ1-3, with D unresolved. The CDR3 consists of 15 residues. Germline CDR1 is MNHNS and CDR2 is SASEGT. V shed 8 bases and J shed 4 bases, with 18 bases lying between them. CDR3 sequence: CASSRVTLEGNTIYF. As DNA, the CDR3 is TGTGCCAGCTCGAGAGTAACCCTAGAAGGAAACACCATATATTTT.

The rearrangement joins TRBV6-5 to TRBJ1-4; no clear D. CDR3 size: 16 residues. V lost 0 bases and J lost 5, with 13 bases in between. Germline CDR1 MNHEY, CDR2 SVGAGI. For the CDR3, the DNA is TGTGCCAGCAGTTACTCGAAACCCTCCTGGAATGAAAAACTGTTTTTT. This sequence encodes CASSYSKPSWNEKLFF.

This clone appeared a few times. The J gene is TRBJ2-1, the V gene TRBV29-1; D not resolved. This CDR3 region has 11 residues. Germline V gene data show CDR1 as SQVTM and CDR2 as ANQGSEA. V dropped 3 bases and J dropped 4 bases, with 4 bases sitting between them. CDR3 sequence reads: CSVDWYNEQFF. The CDR3 coding sequence is TGCAGCGTTGATTGGTACAATGAGCAGTTCTTC.

The genes are TRBV2 and TRBJ1-6, with D tentatively TRBD1 (5 bases). The CDR3 is 14 residues long. The germline V gene has CDR1 SNHLY and CDR2 FYNNEI. This CDR3 reads CAWTPSSYNSPLHF. CDR3 coding DNA: TGTGCATGGACACCGAGCTCCTATAATTCACCCCTCCACTTT.

This clone was seen only once. The J gene is TRBJ2-1, the V gene TRBV25-1; TRBD2 might be the D (5 bases). V lost 3 bases and J 2 bases, leaving 11 bases between the germline ends. The CDR3 spans 15 residues. The germline CDR1 and CDR2 sequences are MGHDK and SYGVNS. CDR3 sequence (DNA): TGTGCCAGCAGTGAGAAAGCGGCAACCTACAATGAGCAGTTCTTC. Its protein is CASSEKAATYNEQFF.

This sequence joins TRBV7-9 and TRBJ1-6, with 12 bases matching TRBD1. This CDR3 has 16 amino acids. Germline-derived CDR1 and CDR2 are SEHNR and FQNEAQ (reference sequence). The trim removed 5 bases at V and 9 bases at J, leaving 8 bases unmatched. Here the CDR3 DNA reads TGTGCCAGCAGCACAATCTCGGGACAGGGGGCTTCACCCCTCCACTTT. This translates into CASSTISGQGASPLHF. The entire variable domain, with the rest obtained from reference TRBV7-9 and TRBJ1-6, is as follows: DTGVSQNPRHKITKRGQNVTFRCDPISEHNRLYWYRQTLGQGPEFLTYFQNEAQLEKSRLLSDRFSAERPKGSFSTLEIQRTEQGDSAMYLCASSTISGQGASPLHFGNGTRLTVT.

This clone was seen just once. The V call is TRBV19, the J call TRBJ2-7; 10 nucleotides line up with TRBD1. Germline V gene sequence: CDR1 LNHDA, CDR2 SQIVND (reference sequence). The CDR3 is 14 residues long. V shed 4 bases and J 1 base; nucleotides not matched to a gene: 1. The CDR3 DNA follows: TGTGCCAGTAGTAGGGGACAGGGGTCCTACGAGCAGTACTTC. This codes for CASSRGQGSYEQYF.

The V call is TRBV7-9, the J call TRBJ2-3, with D hard to call. Germline lookup yields CDR1 SEHNR and CDR2 FQNEAQ (reference sequence). The V gene lost 1 base and the J gene lost 0 bases, with 8 bases spanning the gap. CDR3 length equals 15 residues. CDR3 sequence (DNA): TGTGCCAGCAGCTTAGGTAGTTCTAGCACAGATACGCAGTATTTT. The encoded protein is CASSLGSSSTDTQYF.

The rearrangement links TRBV11-2 to TRBJ1-5; TRBD1 matches at 7 bases. The V segment lost 6 bases and the J segment 0 bases; nucleotides outside the gene matches: 5. Germline CDR1 reads SGHAT; CDR2 reads FQNNGV. The CDR3 is 15 amino acids. CDR3 sequence: CASSRTGASNQPQHF. CDR3 DNA: TGTGCCAGCAGTCGGACAGGAGCTAGCAATCAGCCCCAGCATTTT.

The chain recombines TRBV9 with TRBJ2-1; 9 bases map to TRBD2. V shed 0 bases and J 9 bases; nucleotides not matched to a gene: 7. The CDR3 is made up of 15 amino acids. The V gene's germline CDR1 is SGDLS and CDR2 YYNGEE. The CDR3 DNA follows: TGTGCCAGCAGCGTAGATGGCGGGGGGGTAAGTGAGCAGTTCTTC. Protein: CASSVDGGGVSEQFF.

The chain uses TRBV9 and TRBJ2-2, with 10 positions matching TRBD2. Germline V CDR1 and CDR2: SGDLS, YYNGEE. The CDR3 consists of 17 residues. V dropped 3 bases and J dropped 6; count of bases not matched to a gene: 11. The CDR3 region has the DNA TGTGCCAGCAGCGGTTACAGGACTAGCGGCTTATCCGGGGAGCTGTTTTTT. This codes for CASSGYRTSGLSGELFF.

The chain recombines TRBV11-1 with TRBJ2-3, with 12 bases that match TRBD2. CDR1 is SGHAT, CDR2 FQDESV, per germline (reference sequence). Trimming took 5 bases from V and 3 from J; bases not matched to a gene: 6. The CDR3 has 16 amino acids. The CDR3 bases are TGTGCCAGCAGCCGAAGGACTAGCGGGGTGACAGATACGCAGTATTTT. Its protein is CASSRRTSGVTDTQYF.

The V and J genes are TRBV4-2 and TRBJ2-1; 13 bases map to TRBD2. J lost 2 bases, V lost 0 bases, and 1 base had no gene match. Looked up from germline, CDR1 is LGHNA and CDR2 is YNFKEQ. The CDR3 sequence is 17 residues long. The chain's CDR3 is CASSQETSGGAYNEQFF. The CDR3 bases are TGTGCCAGCAGCCAAGAAACTAGCGGGGGGGCCTACAATGAGCAGTTCTTC.

This clone has only a few counts. J is TRBJ2-2 and V is TRBV27; either TRBD1 or TRBD2 may fit D (5 bases each). The V end lost 6 bases, the J end lost 2 bases, and 16 bases lay between the germline ends. Germline lookup yields CDR1 MNHEY and CDR2 SMNVEV (reference sequence). The CDR3 has 16 amino acids. The CDR3 spells CASSSWGSGNTGELFF. For the CDR3, the DNA is TGTGCCAGCAGCAGCTGGGGGAGCGGTAACACCGGGGAGCTGTTTTTT.

This chain's CDR3 is CASRLRGDGELFF. As DNA, the CDR3 is TGTGCCAGCAGACTCCGGGGGGACGGGGAGCTGTTTTTT. The chain employs TRBV6-5 and TRBJ2-2; 7 nucleotides agree with TRBD2. There are 13 residues in the CDR3. Losses at the gene ends were 6 bases for V and 7 bases for J; bases not matched to a gene: 5. CDR1 and CDR2 (germline): MNHEY, SVGAGI.

V is TRBV9 and J is TRBJ2-1; TRBD1 aligns across 10 bases. V lost 7 bases and J lost 6; bases outside the gene matches: 4. The CDR3 extends over 13 amino acids. The germline gives CDR1 SGDLS, CDR2 YYNGEE. The CDR3 is CASGTGVFNEQFF. Here the CDR3 DNA reads TGTGCCAGCGGGACAGGGGTCTTCAATGAGCAGTTCTTC.

The chain links TRBV4-3 to TRBJ1-2; 7 nucleotides agree with TRBD1. V lost 4 bases, J lost 3 bases, and 8 bases stayed unmatched. There are 15 residues in the CDR3. Germline V gene sequence: CDR1 LGHNA, CDR2 YSLEER. DNA for the CDR3: TGCGCCAGCAGCCCCCTAGGGGGACAGCACTATGGCTACACCTTC. Translated, it gives CASSPLGGQHYGYTF.